The entry below gives a single T cell receptor beta chain sequence along with its context. Antigen specificity is unknown. This entry belongs to a study of cytomegalovirus exposure and HLA in healthy donors. At the level of the study: A data release that came early held approximately 85 million unique TCRs from HLA-typed donors.

Trimming cost V 6 bases and J 5 bases, with 14 bases left between them. From germline, CDR1 is MDHEN and CDR2 SYDVKM. The CDR3 sequence is 13 residues long. The PCR ran on 60 Vbeta and 13 Jbeta primers. The data were produced by immunoSEQ multiplex PCR, yet TCRdb's version contains in-frame clones alone and is incomplete. Altogether about 160,000 clones are present, roughly 78% being singletons, with the ten largest covering 2.1%. General study points: HLA allele associations emerged for fewer than 20,000 TCR beta sequences in a later analysis, at 0.05 false discovery rate. For most subjects, TCR beta sequences were reported to predict HLA-A and HLA-B alleles with accuracy.

The TCR sequence derives from a man aged 40-50 years in good health and CMV-seronegative. This chain connects TRBV28 to TRBJ2-7, with D maybe TRBD2 (6 bases). Material for sequencing was PBMCs. In nucleotides, the CDR3 is TGTGCCAGCAGCGAGATAGCGGACAACGAGCAGTACTTC. Amino acid sequence: CASSEIADNEQYF.